This passage covers 7 T cell receptor beta chains from one sample sequenced in a study of CD39 and CD103 CD8 tumor-infiltrating T cells. Libraries were prepared by immunoSEQ multiplex PCR; TCRdb keeps only in-frame clonotypes and omits some of them. This table has 450 to 700 clones, about 70% appearing once. What was sequenced was CD39- CD103+ CD8+ T cells sorted from the tumor. Documented subset: CD103+CD39- single-positive CD45RA- CD8 T cells. The receptors come from a human donor with ovarian cancer.

V gene TRBV7-8 combines with J gene TRBJ2-5; TRBD1 might be the D (7 bases). Trimming took off 1 base at V and 0 bases at J, with 15 bases between the two ends. The CDR3 loop spans 17 amino acids. Germline CDR1 and CDR2: SGHVS and FQNEAQ. The CDR3 sequence is CASSLDRAGGYQETQYF. As DNA, the CDR3 is TGTGCCAGCAGCTTAGATAGGGCAGGGGGGTACCAAGAGACCCAGTACTTC.

The V gene is TRBV6-1, the J gene TRBJ2-7, with 7 bases matching TRBD2. The CDR3 length is 14 residues. Per germline, CDR1 MNHNS and CDR2 SASEGT. V trimming: 4 bases; J trimming: 5 bases; junction bases outside the gene matches: 8. CDR3 nucleotide sequence: TGTGCCAGCAGTGTTTCCCGGGACTACAACGAGCAGTACTTC. Translation: CASSVSRDYNEQYF.

This chain joins TRBV19 and TRBJ1-1; unclear D gene. Germline V gene lookup returns CDR1 LNHDA and CDR2 SQIVND (reference sequence). The CDR3 totals 17 residues. The V gene lost 2 bases and the J gene lost 6 bases, with 22 bases spanning the gap. CDR3 DNA sequence: TGTGCCAGTAGTATACCCCCCAGGCAACTCCAAAGGGCTGAAGCTTTCTTT. Protein sequence: CASSIPPRQLQRAEAFF.

This chain links TRBV7-6 with TRBJ2-7, with D possibly matching TRBD1 (5 bases). The CDR3 is made up of 13 amino acids. Germline assignment: CDR1 SGHVS and CDR2 FNYEAQ. V dropped 4 bases and J dropped 3 bases, with 10 bases sitting between them. Here the CDR3 reads CASSSGPNYEQYF. Written as DNA, the CDR3 is TGTGCCAGCAGCTCAGGGCCAAACTACGAGCAGTACTTC.

V usage is TRBV5-1 and J usage is TRBJ2-1; D possibly uses TRBD1 or TRBD2 (6 bases each). CDR1 SGHRS and CDR2 YFSETQ come from the germline V gene. The CDR3 spans 16 residues. Trimming took 4 bases from V and 0 from J, leaving 14 bases between them. CDR3: CASSLWGASSYNEQFF. The CDR3 DNA follows: TGCGCCAGCAGCCTATGGGGGGCGAGCTCCTACAATGAGCAGTTCTTC.

The chain uses TRBV2 and TRBJ1-6, with TRBD1 as a possible D gene (6 bases). V shed 2 bases and J shed 9 bases, with 11 bases lying between them. The germline CDR1 and CDR2 sequences are SNHLY and FYNNEI. The CDR3 is 14 amino acids. CDR3 in DNA: TGTGCCAGCAGTGAAACAGGGCTTGGTTCACCCCTCCACTTT. This translates into CASSETGLGSPLHF.

The chain is built from TRBV5-1 and TRBJ2-7; D is perhaps TRBD1 (7 bases). From germline, CDR1 is SGHRS and CDR2 YFSETQ. The CDR3 has 15 residues. Trimming cost V 4 bases and J 5 bases, with 19 bases left between them. CDR3 nucleotide sequence: TGCGCCAGCAGCCCAGGGGGGACAGTTACGGACGAGCAGTACTTC. Protein: CASSPGGTVTDEQYF.